This passage covers 10 T cell receptor beta chains from one sample sequenced in a study of shared clonotypes between healthy human individuals. TCRdb's copy holds only in-frame clones and misses some; the assay was immunoSEQ multiplex PCR. The sample includes roughly 330,000 clones, approximately 79% of them seen just once. Material for sequencing was memory CD4+ T cells sorted from blood. Subset given: CD45RA-negative fraction. The receptors originated from a man younger than 45 in good health.

The chain links TRBV7-2 to TRBJ2-3; D possibly corresponds to TRBD2 (6 bases). Looked up from germline, CDR1 is SGHTA and CDR2 is FQGNSA. V was cut by 2 bases and J by 2 bases, with 11 bases left in between. The CDR3 consists of 15 residues. The CDR3 bases are TGTGCCAGCAGCTTATTAAGCGGGTACACAGATACGCAGTATTTT. It codes for CASSLLSGYTDTQYF.

The chain recombines TRBV6-1 with TRBJ2-1; 9 nucleotides line up with TRBD2. The junction had 10 bases not matched to a gene; V was cut back by 4 bases and J by 0 bases. CDR1 and CDR2 from the germline V gene are MNHNS and SASEGT. This CDR3 is built from 18 residues. The CDR3 spells CASSGRLAETPSYNEQFF. In DNA, the CDR3 is TGTGCCAGCAGTGGACGACTAGCGGAGACACCCTCCTACAATGAGCAGTTCTTC.

The gene calls are TRBV14 and TRBJ2-7; either TRBD1 or TRBD2 may supply D (5 bases each). The CDR3 extends over 15 amino acids. Germline CDR1 and CDR2: SGHDN and FVKESK. The V gene lost 4 bases and the J gene lost 4 bases, with 17 bases spanning the gap. The CDR3: CASSLRDGGWYEQYF. The CDR3 bases are TGTGCCAGCAGCCTTCGGGACGGAGGATGGTACGAGCAGTACTTC.

In this sample, this clone turned up once. At one end the junction does not follow the germline gene, possibly because of a read error. This chain connects TRBV14 to TRBJ2-1, with a tentative D call TRBD2 (6 bases). The CDR3 is 14 residues long. The germline V gene has CDR1 SGHDN and CDR2 FVKESK. CDR3 DNA: TGTGCCAGCAGCCAAGATCGGGCAAGGTCTAGCGCGCTCTTC. Translating gives CASSQDRARSSALF.

The chain carries TRBV10-3 and TRBJ2-7, with 7 bases aligning to TRBD1. The junction had 8 bases not matched to a gene; V was cut back by 3 bases and J by 3 bases. Germline V CDR1 and CDR2: ENHRY, SYGVKD. The length of the CDR3 is 15 residues. For the CDR3, the DNA is TGTGCCATCAGTGACGTAGGGACAGAGGACTACGAGCAGTACTTC. This encodes CAISDVGTEDYEQYF.

This clone occurred a few times. Other DNA sequences in the sample encode the same CDR3. The chain recombines TRBV28 with TRBJ2-1; no firm D call. This CDR3 is built from 11 residues. In germline, CDR1 is MDHEN, CDR2 SYDVKM. Trimming left V 6 bases short and J 4 bases short, with 4 bases between. In nucleotides, the CDR3 is TGTGCCAGCAGCCTTTACAATGAGCAGTTCTTC. Its translation is CASSLYNEQFF.

The genes are TRBV19 and TRBJ2-7; D perhaps matches TRBD1 (6 bases). The CDR3 is made up of 16 amino acids. Germline V CDR1 and CDR2: LNHDA, SQIVND (reference sequence). The V gene lost 5 bases and the J gene lost 3 bases, with 20 bases spanning the gap. The CDR3 bases are TGTGCCAGTAGTCGGGACGCCCCAGGGGCGAGCTACGAGCAGTACTTC. Its translation is CASSRDAPGASYEQYF.

The chain has TRBV21-1 and TRBJ1-2; the table's D gene call, TRBD1, was not cross checked with the DNA. TRBV21-1 has pseudogene status. The CDR3 contains 15 residues. CDR3 amino acids: CASSYRDRANYGYTF. The DNA of the CDR3 is TGTGCCAGCAGCTACCGGGACAGAGCTAACTATGGCTACACCTTC.

The chain joins TRBV21-1 to TRBJ2-7. TRBV21-1 is assigned pseudogene status. The CDR3 extends over 11 amino acids. CDR3 in amino acids: CASMSSYEQYF. CDR3 DNA: TGTGCCAGCATGAGCAGCTACGAGCAGTACTTC.

This clone was seen ten or more times. In DNA form, the CDR3 reads TGCGCCAGCAGTCTCAACAGGGTCGGTAACAATCAGCCCCAGCATTTT. Protein: CASSLNRVGNNQPQHF. This chain uses TRBV10-2 with TRBJ1-5; D possibly corresponds to TRBD1 (6 bases). The CDR3 consists of 16 residues. Trimming removed 5 bases from V and 3 bases from J, with 17 bases in between. Looked up from germline, CDR1 is WSHSY and CDR2 is SAAADI.